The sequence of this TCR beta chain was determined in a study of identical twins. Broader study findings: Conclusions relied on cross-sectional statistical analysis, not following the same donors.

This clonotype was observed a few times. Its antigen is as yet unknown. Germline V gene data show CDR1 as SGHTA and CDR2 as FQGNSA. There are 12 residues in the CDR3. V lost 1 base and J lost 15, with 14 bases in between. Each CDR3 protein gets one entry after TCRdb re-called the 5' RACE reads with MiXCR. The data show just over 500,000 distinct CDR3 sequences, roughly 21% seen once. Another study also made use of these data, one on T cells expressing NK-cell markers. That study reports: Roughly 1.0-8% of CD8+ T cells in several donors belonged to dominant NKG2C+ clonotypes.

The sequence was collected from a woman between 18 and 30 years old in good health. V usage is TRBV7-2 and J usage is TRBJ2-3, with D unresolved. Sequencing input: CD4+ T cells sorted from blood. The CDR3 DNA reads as TGTGCCAGCAGCTTAGAGGTTGGCCCATCCTATTTT. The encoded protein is CASSLEVGPSYF.